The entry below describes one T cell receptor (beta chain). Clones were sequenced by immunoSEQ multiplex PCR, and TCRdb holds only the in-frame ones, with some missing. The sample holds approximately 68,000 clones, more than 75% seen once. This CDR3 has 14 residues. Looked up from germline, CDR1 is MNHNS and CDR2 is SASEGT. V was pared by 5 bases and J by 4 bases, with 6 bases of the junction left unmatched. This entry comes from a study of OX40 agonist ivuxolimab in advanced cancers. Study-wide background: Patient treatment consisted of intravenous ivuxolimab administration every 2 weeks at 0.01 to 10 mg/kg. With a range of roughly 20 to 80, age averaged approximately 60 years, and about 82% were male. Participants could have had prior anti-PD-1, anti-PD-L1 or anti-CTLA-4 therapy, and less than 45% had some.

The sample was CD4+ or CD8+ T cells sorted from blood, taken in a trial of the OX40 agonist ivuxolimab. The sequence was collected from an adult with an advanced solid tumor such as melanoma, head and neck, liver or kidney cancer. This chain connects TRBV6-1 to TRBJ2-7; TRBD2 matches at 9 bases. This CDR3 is CASSSSGRTYEQYF. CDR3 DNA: TGTGCCAGCAGTAGTAGCGGGAGAACGTACGAGCAGTACTTC.